A single sample gave rise to the 4 T cell receptor beta chains below, sequenced in a study of shared T cell receptors in the human thymus. Libraries were prepared by immunoSEQ multiplex PCR; TCRdb keeps only in-frame clonotypes and omits some of them. The sample yields roughly 710,000 clones, roughly 88% seen once. The sample was also linked to a second study, of human thymus T cells.

The sample comprised thymocytes. These receptors originate from a girl in the first two years of life with a congenital heart defect.

The gene calls are TRBV11-2 and TRBJ2-1; D call uncertain. The CDR3 consists of 13 residues. Germline values: CDR1 SGHAT, CDR2 FQNNGV. Trimming pared 2 bases from V and 4 bases from J, leaving 6 bases between. In nucleotides, the CDR3 is TGTGCCAGCAGCTTACACGGGTACAATGAGCAGTTCTTC. Protein: CASSLHGYNEQFF.

The chain links TRBV12-5 to TRBJ1-1, with unresolved D. Germline V gene data show CDR1 as LGHNT and CDR2 as FRNRAP. This CDR3 is built from 10 residues. CDR3 in amino acids: CVVGNTEAFF. CDR3 bases: TGTGTAGTCGGGAACACTGAAGCTTTCTTT.

This rearrangement joins TRBV4-1 to TRBJ1-4; tentatively, D is TRBD1 (5 bases). The germline CDR1 and CDR2 sequences are MGHRA and YSYEKL. The germline V and J ends were trimmed by 2 bases and 3 bases, with 10 bases remaining between them. This CDR3 region has 15 residues. The CDR3 sequence is CASSQLTGPNEKLFF. DNA for the CDR3: TGCGCCAGCAGCCAATTAACAGGTCCTAATGAAAAACTGTTTTTT.

The chain links TRBV4-3 to TRBJ2-1, with TRBD2 matching 11 bases. Germline CDR1 is LGHNA and CDR2 is YSLEER. The CDR3 totals 15 residues. J was trimmed by 8 bases and V by 4 bases; bases with no gene match: 7. CDR3 nucleotide sequence: TGCGCCAGCAGCCCGACTAGCGGGGACACCTATGAGCAGTTCTTC. Amino acid sequence: CASSPTSGDTYEQFF.